These T cell receptor beta chains were read from a single sample in a study of patients and donors after allogeneic stem cell transplantation. TCRdb fed the RT-PCR reads into MiXCR, producing one record per CDR3 protein. The data show approximately 31,000 distinct CDR3 sequences, 37% seen once. Material for sequencing was blood, either unsorted or a sorted T cell fraction (not recorded which). Receptors were obtained from a human donor who was either an allogeneic HSCT recipient or a stem cell or donor lymphocyte infusion donor (not recorded which). It is not recorded whose cells these are; they may come from a transplant donor. The conserved cysteine and the conserved F or W are not part of the CDR3 here.

length | V | CDR3
12 | TRBV25-1 | ASSDSGSRYEQY
10 | TRBV4-3 | ASSRQGLEAF
14 | TRBV10-3 | AISEFRDRLQDTQY
11 | TRBV7-9 | ASSSKGGDEQF
9 | TRBV5-1 | ASVKYNEQF
10 | TRBV5-1 | ASSLATETQY
11 | TRBV7-2 | ASSLEVGNTIY
12 | TRBV10-3 | AIRQDRGTYGYT
13 | TRBV6-2/TRBV6-3 | ASGGRSPYYNEQF
11 | TRBV11-2 | ASSFLGQETQY
11 | TRBV29-1 | SVPTAYNYGYT
11 | TRBV7-9 | ASSLAGPYGYT
11 | TRBV20-1 | SARDKTGAGYT
11 | TRBV20-1 | SASTGDNQPQH
14 | TRBV7-2 | ASSLDEESSYNEQF
12 | TRBV12-3/TRBV12-4 | ASTVGEGHYGYT
13 | TRBV7-6 | ASSLGQGARDEQY
12 | TRBV21-1 | ASSKIPTLQPQH
13 | TRBV13 | ASSRAYSSNTEAF
11 | TRBV6-6 | ASSLPGRQVDV
11 | TRBV20-1 | SASRQGGEKLF
10 | TRBV29-1 | SALGKDYGYT
12 | TRBV20-1 | SASTGTGGWEQY
11 | TRBV20-1 | SATRPNTGELF
11 | TRBV7-2 | ASSWPGGLGYT
9 | TRBV12-3/TRBV12-4 | ASSAGYGYT
15 | TRBV7-8 | ASSRDRGPATNEKLF
12 | TRBV5-1 | ASSLSSRQETQY
15 | TRBV28 | ASGPQAYVSSYNEQF
12 | TRBV7-9 | ASSFLNTQETQY
13 | TRBV15 | ATSRGGATGNTIY
10 | TRBV10-3 | AISDGSYGYT
10 | TRBV24-1 | ATSGGPYEQY
12 | TRBV12-3/TRBV12-4 | ASSLAGMGTEAF
11 | TRBV29-1 | SVAGGSYNEQF
11 | TRBV4-2 | ASSQDYRDTQY
12 | TRBV20-1 | SVVLAGDSYEQY
13 | TRBV12-3/TRBV12-4 | ASSFEGSSYNEQF
12 | TRBV4-3 | ASSHSGTGYGYT
15 | TRBV5-1 | ASSLEGQGIETGELF
15 | TRBV5-1 | ASSFRQGAPPIYGYT
15 | TRBV7-2 | ASSFRLAGGEADTQY
13 | TRBV29-1 | SVENPGTGTDEQF